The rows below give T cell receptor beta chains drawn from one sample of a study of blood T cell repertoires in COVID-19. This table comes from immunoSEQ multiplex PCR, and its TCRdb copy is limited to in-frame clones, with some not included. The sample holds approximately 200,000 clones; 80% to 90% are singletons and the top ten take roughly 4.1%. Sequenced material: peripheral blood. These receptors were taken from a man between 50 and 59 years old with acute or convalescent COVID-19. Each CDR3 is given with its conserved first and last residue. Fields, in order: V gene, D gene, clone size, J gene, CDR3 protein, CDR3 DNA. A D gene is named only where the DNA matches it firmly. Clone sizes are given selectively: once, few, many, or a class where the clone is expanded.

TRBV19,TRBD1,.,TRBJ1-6,CASRRWDRDSSPLHF,TGTGCCAGCCGCCGTTGGGACAGGGATAGCTCACCCCTCCACTTT
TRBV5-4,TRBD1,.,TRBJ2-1,CASSRPGTGNNEQFF,TGTGCCAGCAGCCGTCCCGGGACAGGGAACAATGAGCAGTTCTTC
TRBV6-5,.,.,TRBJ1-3,CASRRQEAGNTIYF,TGTGCCAGCCGCCGACAGGAGGCTGGAAACACCATATATTTT
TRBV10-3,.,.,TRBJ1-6,CAISDSDRDNSPLHF,TGTGCCATCAGTGACTCGGACAGAGATAATTCACCCCTCCACTTT
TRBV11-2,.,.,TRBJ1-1,CASTLTPLRWRNTEAFF,TGTGCCAGCACTCTTACCCCATTAAGGTGGAGGAACACTGAAGCTTTCTTT
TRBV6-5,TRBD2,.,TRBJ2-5,CASSAGLAVQETQYF,TGTGCCAGCAGCGCCGGACTAGCCGTACAAGAGACCCAGTACTTC
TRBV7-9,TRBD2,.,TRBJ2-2,CASSLAGRANTGELFF,TGTGCCAGCAGCTTAGCGGGGAGGGCGAACACCGGGGAGCTGTTTTTT
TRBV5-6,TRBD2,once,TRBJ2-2,CASSLGLGRGTGELFF,TGTGCCAGCAGCTTGGGTCTCGGGAGGGGCACCGGGGAGCTGTTTTTT
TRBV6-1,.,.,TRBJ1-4,CASSELNPPGEKLFF,TGTGCCAGCAGTGAACTGAACCCTCCGGGGGAAAAACTGTTTTTT
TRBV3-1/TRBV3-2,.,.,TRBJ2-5,CASSQGGRRTQYF,TGTGCCAGCAGCCAAGGGGGGCGCAGGACCCAGTACTTC
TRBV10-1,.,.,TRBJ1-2,CASSEDGEYYGYTF,TGCGCCAGCAGTGAGGACGGGGAGTACTATGGCTACACCTTC
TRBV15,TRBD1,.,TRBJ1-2,CATSRESRTGGYGYTF,TGTGCCACCAGCAGAGAATCACGGACAGGGGGATATGGCTACACCTTC
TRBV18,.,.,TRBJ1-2,CASSLTSQEANYGYTF,TGTGCCAGCTCCCTAACGTCGCAGGAGGCTAACTATGGCTACACCTTC
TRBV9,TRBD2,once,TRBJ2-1,CASSTGGAFRPFF,TGTGCCAGCAGCACCGGGGGGGCCTTTCGGCCGTTCTTC
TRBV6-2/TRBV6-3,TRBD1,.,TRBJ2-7,CASSYSATGTGYEQYF,TGTGCCAGCAGTTACTCGGCCACAGGGACAGGCTACGAGCAGTACTTC
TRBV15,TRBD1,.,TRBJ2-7,CATSARTGGFDEQYF,TGTGCCACCAGCGCCCGAACAGGGGGGTTCGACGAGCAGTACTTC